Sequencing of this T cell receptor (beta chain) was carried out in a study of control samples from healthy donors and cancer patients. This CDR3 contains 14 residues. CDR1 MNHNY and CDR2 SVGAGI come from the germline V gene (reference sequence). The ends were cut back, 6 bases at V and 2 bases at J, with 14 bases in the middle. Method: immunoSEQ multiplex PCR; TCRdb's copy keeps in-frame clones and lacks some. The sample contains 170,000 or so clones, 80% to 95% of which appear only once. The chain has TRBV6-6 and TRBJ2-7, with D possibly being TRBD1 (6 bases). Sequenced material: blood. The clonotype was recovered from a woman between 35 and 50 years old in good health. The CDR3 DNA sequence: TGTGCCAGCAGCCACGGGACACACCCCTACGAGCAGTACTTC. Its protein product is CASSHGTHPYEQYF.